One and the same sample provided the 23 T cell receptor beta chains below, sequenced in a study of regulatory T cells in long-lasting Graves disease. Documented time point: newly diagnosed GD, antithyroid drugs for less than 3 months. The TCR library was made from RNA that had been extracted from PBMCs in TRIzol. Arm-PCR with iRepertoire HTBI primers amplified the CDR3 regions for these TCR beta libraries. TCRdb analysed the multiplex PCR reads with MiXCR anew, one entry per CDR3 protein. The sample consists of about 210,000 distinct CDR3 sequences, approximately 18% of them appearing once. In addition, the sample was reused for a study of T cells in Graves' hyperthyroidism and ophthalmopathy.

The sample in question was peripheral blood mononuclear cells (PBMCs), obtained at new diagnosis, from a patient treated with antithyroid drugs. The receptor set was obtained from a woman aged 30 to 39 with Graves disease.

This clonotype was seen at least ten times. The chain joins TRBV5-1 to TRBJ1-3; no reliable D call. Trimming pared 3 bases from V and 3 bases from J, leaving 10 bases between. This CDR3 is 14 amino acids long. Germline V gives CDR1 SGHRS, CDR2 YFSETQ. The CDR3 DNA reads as TGCGCCAGCAGCTCAACAGTGAATGGAAACACCATATATTTT. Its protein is CASSSTVNGNTIYF.

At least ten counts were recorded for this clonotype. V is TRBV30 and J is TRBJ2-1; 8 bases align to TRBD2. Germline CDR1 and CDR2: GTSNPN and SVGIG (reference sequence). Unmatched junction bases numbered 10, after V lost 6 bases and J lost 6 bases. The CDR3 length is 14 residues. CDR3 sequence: CACLGLGTRNEQFF. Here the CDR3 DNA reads TGTGCCTGCTTGGGACTAGGTACACGCAATGAGCAGTTCTTC.

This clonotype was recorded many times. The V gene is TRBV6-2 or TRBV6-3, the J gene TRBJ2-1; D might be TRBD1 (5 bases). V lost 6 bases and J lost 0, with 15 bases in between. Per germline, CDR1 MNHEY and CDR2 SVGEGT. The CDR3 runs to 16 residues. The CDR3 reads CASSPLTVSSYNEQFF. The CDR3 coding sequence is TGTGCCAGCAGCCCATTGACAGTGAGCTCCTACAATGAGCAGTTCTTC.

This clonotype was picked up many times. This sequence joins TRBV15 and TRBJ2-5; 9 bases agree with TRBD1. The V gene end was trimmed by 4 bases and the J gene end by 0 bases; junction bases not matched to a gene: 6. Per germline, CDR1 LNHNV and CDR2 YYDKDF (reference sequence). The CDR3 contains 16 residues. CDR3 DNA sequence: TGTGCCACCAGCAAGCCGGACAGGGGATACCAAGAGACCCAGTACTTC. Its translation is CATSKPDRGYQETQYF.

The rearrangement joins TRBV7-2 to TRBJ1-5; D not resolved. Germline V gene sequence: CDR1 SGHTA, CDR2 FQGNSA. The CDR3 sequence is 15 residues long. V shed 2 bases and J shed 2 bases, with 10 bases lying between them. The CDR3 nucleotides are TGTGCCAGCAGCTTACTGGGATTTGGCAATCAGCCCCAGCATTTT. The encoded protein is CASSLLGFGNQPQHF.

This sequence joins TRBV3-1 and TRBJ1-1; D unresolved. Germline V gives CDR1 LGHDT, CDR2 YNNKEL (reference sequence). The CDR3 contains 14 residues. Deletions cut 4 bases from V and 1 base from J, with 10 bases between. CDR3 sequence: CASSRAVANTEAFF. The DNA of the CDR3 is TGTGCCAGCAGCCGCGCTGTGGCGAACACTGAAGCTTTCTTT.

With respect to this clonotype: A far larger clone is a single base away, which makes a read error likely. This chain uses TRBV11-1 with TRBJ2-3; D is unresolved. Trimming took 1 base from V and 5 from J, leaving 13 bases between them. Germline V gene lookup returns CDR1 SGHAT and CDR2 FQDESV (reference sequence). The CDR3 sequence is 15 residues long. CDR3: CASSLGRRSKDTQYF. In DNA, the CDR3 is TGTGCCAGCAGCTTAGGGCGGCGGAGTAAAGATACGCAGTATTTT.

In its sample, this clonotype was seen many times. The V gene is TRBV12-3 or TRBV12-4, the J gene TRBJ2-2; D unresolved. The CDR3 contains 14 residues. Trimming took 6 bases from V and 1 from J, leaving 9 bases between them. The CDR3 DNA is TGTGCCAGCAGCCCCATATTGAACACCGGGGAGCTGTTTTTT. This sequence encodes CASSPILNTGELFF.

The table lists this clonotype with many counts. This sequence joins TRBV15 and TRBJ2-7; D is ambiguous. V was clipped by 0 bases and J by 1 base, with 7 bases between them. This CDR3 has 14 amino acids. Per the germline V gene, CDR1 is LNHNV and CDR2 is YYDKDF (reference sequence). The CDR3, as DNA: TGTGCCACCAGCAGAGAACCCAGATCCTACGAGCAGTACTTC. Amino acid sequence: CATSREPRSYEQYF.

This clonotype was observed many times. CDR3 DNA sequence: TGTGCCAGCAGTTCGCCCGCACAGGGGGTCGGCTATGGCTACACCTTC. It codes for CASSSPAQGVGYGYTF. The chain joins TRBV28 to TRBJ1-2, with 8 nucleotides matching TRBD1. CDR1 and CDR2 from the germline V gene are MDHEN and SYDVKM. Unmatched junction bases numbered 11, after V lost 4 bases and J lost 4 bases. This CDR3 region has 16 residues.

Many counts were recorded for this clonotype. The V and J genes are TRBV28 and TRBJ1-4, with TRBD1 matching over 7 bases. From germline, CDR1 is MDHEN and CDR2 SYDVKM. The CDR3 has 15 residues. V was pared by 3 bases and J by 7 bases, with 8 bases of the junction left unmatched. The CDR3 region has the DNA TGTGCCAGCAGTTTGTGGCACAGGGGAGGTGAAAAACTGTTTTTT. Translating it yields CASSLWHRGGEKLFF.

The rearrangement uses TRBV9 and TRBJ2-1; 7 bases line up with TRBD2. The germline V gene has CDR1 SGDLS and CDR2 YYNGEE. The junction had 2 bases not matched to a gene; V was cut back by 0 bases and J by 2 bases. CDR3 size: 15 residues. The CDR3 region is CASSVGGSAYNEQFF. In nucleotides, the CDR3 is TGTGCCAGCAGCGTAGGCGGGAGCGCCTACAATGAGCAGTTCTTC.

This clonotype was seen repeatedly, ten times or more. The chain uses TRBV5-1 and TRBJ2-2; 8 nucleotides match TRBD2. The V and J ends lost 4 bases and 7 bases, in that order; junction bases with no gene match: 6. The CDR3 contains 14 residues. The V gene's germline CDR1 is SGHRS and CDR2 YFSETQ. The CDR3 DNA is TGCGCCAGCAGCCTGGGACTAGGGGTCGGGGAGCTGTTTTTT. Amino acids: CASSLGLGVGELFF.

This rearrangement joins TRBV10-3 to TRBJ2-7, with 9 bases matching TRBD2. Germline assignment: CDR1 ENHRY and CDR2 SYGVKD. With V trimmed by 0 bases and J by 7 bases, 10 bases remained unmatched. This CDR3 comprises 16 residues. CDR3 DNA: TGTGCCATCAGTGAGTCGGCTAGCGGGAATCCCGAGGAGCAGTACTTC. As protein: CAISESASGNPEEQYF.

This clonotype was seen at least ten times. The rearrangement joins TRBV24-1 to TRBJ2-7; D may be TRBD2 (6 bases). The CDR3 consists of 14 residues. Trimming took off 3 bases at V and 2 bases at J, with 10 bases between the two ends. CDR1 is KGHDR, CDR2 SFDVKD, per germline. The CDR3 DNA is TGTGCCACCAGTGATGGAGGGGAGACCTACGAGCAGTACTTC. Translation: CATSDGGETYEQYF.

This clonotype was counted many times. The CDR3, as DNA: TGTGCCAGCAAGGAGGGGGTGCAAGGGGTTCAGCCCCAGCATTTT. This sequence encodes CASKEGVQGVQPQHF. V gene TRBV28 combines with J gene TRBJ1-5, with D maybe TRBD1 (6 bases). The germline V gene encodes CDR1 MDHEN and CDR2 SYDVKM. V shed 7 bases and J shed 6 bases, with 19 bases lying between them. This CDR3 region has 15 residues.

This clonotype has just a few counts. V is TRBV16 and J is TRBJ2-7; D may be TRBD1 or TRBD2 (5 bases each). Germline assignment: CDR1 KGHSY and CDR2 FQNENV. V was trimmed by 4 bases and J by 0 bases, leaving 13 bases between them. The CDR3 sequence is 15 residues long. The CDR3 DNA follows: TGTGCCAGCAGCCCGGGACGGCTAAACTCCTACGAGCAGTACTTC. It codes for CASSPGRLNSYEQYF.

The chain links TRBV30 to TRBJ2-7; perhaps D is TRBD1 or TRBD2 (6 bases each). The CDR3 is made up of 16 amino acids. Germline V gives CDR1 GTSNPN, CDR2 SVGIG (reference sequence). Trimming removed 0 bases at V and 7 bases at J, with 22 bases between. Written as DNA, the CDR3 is TGTGCCTGGAGTGTACCCCATTCAGGGGACTGGGGTGAGCAGTACTTC. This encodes CAWSVPHSGDWGEQYF.

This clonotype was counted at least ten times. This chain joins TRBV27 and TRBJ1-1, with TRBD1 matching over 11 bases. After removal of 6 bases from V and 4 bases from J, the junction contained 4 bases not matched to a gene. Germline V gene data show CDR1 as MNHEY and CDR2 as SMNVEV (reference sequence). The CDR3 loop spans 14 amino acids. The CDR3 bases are TGTGCCAGCAGCCCCGGGACAGGGGGCACTGAAGCTTTCTTT. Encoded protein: CASSPGTGGTEAFF.

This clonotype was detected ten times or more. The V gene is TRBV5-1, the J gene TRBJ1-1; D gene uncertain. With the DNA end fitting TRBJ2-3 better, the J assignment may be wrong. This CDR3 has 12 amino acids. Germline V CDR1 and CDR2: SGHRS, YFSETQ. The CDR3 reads CASSLGSDTQYF. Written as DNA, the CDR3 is TGCGCCAGTTCTCTAGGATCAGATACGCAGTATTTT.

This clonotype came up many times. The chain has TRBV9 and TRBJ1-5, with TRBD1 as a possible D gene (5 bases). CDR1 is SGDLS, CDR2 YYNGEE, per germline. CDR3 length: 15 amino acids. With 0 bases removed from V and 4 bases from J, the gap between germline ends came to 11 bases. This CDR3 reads CASSVAGTVNQPQHF. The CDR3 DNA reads TGTGCCAGCAGCGTAGCTGGGACGGTTAATCAGCCCCAGCATTTT.

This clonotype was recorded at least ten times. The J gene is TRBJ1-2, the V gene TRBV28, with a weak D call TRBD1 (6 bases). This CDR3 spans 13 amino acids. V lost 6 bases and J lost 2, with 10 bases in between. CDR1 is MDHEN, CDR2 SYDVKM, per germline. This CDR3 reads CASRSGTNYGYTF. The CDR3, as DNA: TGTGCCAGCAGGTCCGGGACAAACTATGGCTACACCTTC.

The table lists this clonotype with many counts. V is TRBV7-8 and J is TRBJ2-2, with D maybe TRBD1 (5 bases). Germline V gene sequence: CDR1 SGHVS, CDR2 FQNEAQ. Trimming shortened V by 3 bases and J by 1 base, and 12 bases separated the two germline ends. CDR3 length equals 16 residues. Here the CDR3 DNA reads TGTGCCAGCAGCTTGGGGCCCGCAATGAACACCGGGGAGCTGTTTTTT. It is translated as CASSLGPAMNTGELFF.